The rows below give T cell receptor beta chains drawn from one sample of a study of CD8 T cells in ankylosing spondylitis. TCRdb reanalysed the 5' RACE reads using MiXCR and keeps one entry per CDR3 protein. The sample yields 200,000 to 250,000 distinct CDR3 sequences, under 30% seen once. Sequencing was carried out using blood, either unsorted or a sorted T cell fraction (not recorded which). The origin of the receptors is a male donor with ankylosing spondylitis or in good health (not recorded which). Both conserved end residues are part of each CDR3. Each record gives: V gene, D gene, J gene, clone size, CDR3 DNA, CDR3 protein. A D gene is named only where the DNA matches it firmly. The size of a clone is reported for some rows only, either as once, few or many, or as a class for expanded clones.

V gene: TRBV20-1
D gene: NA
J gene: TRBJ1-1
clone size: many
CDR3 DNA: TGCAGTGCTAGGAGCATGAACACTGAAGCTTTCTTT
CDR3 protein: CSARSMNTEAFF

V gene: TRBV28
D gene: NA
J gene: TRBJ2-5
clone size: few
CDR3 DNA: TGTGCCAGCCGGGACCCAGGCGCCGAGACCCAGTACTTC
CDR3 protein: CASRDPGAETQYF

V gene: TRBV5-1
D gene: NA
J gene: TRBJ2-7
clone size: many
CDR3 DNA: TGCGCCAGCAGAGAAGGGTCCTTGGACTACGAGCAGTACTTC
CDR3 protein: CASREGSLDYEQYF

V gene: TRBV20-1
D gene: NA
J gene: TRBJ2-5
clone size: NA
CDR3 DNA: TGCAGTGCTAGTTACCAAGAGACCCAGTACTTC
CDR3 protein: CSASYQETQYF

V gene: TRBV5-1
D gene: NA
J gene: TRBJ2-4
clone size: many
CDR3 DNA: TGCGCCAGCAGCCCCCAGGCAGGCTCTAACATTCAGTACTTC
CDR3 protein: CASSPQAGSNIQYF

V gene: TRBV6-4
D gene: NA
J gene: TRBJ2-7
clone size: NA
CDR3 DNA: TGTGCCCCCGGTCGTCCCATCCAAACAGATTACGAGCAGTACTTC
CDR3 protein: CAPGRPIQTDYEQYF

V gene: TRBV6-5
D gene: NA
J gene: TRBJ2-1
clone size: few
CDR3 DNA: TGTGCCAGCAGTTACTTGGGTGGCTCCTACAATGAGCAGTTCTTC
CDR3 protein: CASSYLGGSYNEQFF

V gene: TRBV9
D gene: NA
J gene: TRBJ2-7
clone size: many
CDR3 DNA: TGTGCCAGCAGCGTAGATTTAGGGTCCTACGAGCAGTACTTC
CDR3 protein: CASSVDLGSYEQYF

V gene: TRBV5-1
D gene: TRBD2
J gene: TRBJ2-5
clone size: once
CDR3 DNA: TGCGCCAGCAGCTTGGGGGAGGGTCAAGAGACCCAGTACTTC
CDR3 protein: CASSLGEGQETQYF

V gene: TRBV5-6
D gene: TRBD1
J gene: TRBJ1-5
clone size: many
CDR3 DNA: TGTGCCAGCAGCTCCGGGACAGGACCCATTCAGCCCCAGCATTTT
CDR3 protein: CASSSGTGPIQPQHF